This T cell receptor (beta chain) was recorded in a study of memory CD4+ T cells and cytomegalovirus serostatus. Germline V gives CDR1 SGHDN, CDR2 FVKESK. V was cut by 2 bases and J by 8 bases, with 18 bases left in between. The CDR3 consists of 15 residues. Single viable CD3+CD4+CD8-CD45RO+ cells were sorted as the memory CD4+ T cells. This clone was seen only a few times. The data were produced by immunoSEQ multiplex PCR, yet TCRdb's version contains in-frame clones alone and is incomplete. The table shows 45,000 to 50,000 clones, with 77% occurring only once. The sample comprised memory CD4+ T cells from blood. The chain combines TRBV14 with TRBJ1-2, with a weak D call TRBD1 (5 bases). This clonotype originated in an adult in good health and CMV-seronegative. The CDR3 here is CASSQITYEGSGYTF. DNA of the CDR3: TGTGCCAGCAGCCAAATAACCTATGAGGGGAGCGGCTACACCTTC. Combining the CDR3 with reference TRBV14 and TRBJ1-2 gives the whole variable domain EAGVTQFPSHSVIEKGQTVTLRCDPISGHDNLYWYRRVMGKEIKFLLHFVKESKQDESGMPNNRFLAERTGGTYSTLKVQPAELEDSGVYFCASSQITYEGSGYTFGSGTRLTVV.